A single sample gave rise to the 25 T cell receptor beta chains below, sequenced in a study of T-cell reconstitution after alpha-beta-depleted transplantation in children. Unique molecular identifiers tagged the TCRbeta library. TCRdb reprocessed the PCR reads with MiXCR, giving one entry per CDR3 protein. The repertoire consists of about 980,000 distinct CDR3 sequences, with roughly 31% occurring once and the leading ten covering more than 25%. Here the sequenced sample was PBMCs, mostly from graft donor cells, taken 360 days after TCRalphabeta/CD19-depleted stem cell transplant. Receptors originate from a boy under two years old who had a stem cell transplant for SCID, so the T cells may come from the graft donor.

The DNA for the CDR3 is TGCGCCAGCAGCCAAGACGAATCGGGTGAGCAGTTCTTC. Protein product: CASSQDESGEQFF. This chain joins TRBV4-3 and TRBJ2-1; no clear D. This CDR3 region has 13 residues. The V and J ends lost 0 bases and 9 bases respectively, with 9 bases between them. Germline CDR1 reads LGHNA; CDR2 reads YSLEER.

This clonotype was observed a few times. The gene calls are TRBV12-3 or TRBV12-4 and TRBJ1-3, with unresolved D. The CDR3 covers 14 residues. Trimming pared 7 bases from V and 4 bases from J, leaving 14 bases between. This CDR3 reads CASMRATLGNTIYF. The CDR3 DNA reads as TGTGCCAGCATGAGGGCGACCCTCGGAAACACCATATATTTT.

The CDR3 is CASSPSRGAVGNTEAFF. DNA for the CDR3: TGCGCCAGCAGCCCCTCCAGGGGGGCCGTGGGGAACACTGAAGCTTTCTTT. This chain joins TRBV5-1 and TRBJ1-1; 7 bases map to TRBD1. Germline V gives CDR1 SGHRS, CDR2 YFSETQ. With 4 bases clipped from V and 1 base from J, the junction kept 13 bases outside the gene matches. The CDR3 is 17 residues long.

The V and J genes are TRBV20-1 and TRBJ1-2; a possible D gene is TRBD1 (6 bases). Germline loops: CDR1 DFQATT, CDR2 SNEGSKA (reference sequence). With 3 bases removed from V and 8 bases from J, the gap between germline ends came to 13 bases. CDR3 length: 12 amino acids. This CDR3 is CSASIQGIGYTF. CDR3 coding DNA: TGCAGTGCTAGTATACAGGGAATCGGCTACACCTTC.

This chain uses TRBV7-2 with TRBJ1-2; TRBD1 is a possible D gene (5 bases). CDR3 length equals 16 residues. Germline CDR1 is SGHTA and CDR2 is FQGNSA. The germline V and J ends were trimmed by 3 bases and 5 bases, with 19 bases remaining between them. The CDR3 DNA is TGTGCCAGCAGCTTGGGAGGGGAGGGATTGGATTATGGCTACACCTTC. Amino acids: CASSLGGEGLDYGYTF.

The table lists this clonotype with a few counts. The chain has TRBV5-1 and TRBJ2-2; 11 bases match TRBD2. CDR3 length equals 16 residues. J lost 1 base, V lost 4 bases, and 3 bases had no gene match. Looked up from germline, CDR1 is SGHRS and CDR2 is YFSETQ. The CDR3 is CASSATSGKNTGELFF. DNA of the CDR3: TGCGCCAGCAGCGCGACTAGCGGGAAGAACACCGGGGAGCTGTTTTTT.

The chain couples TRBV5-1 to TRBJ1-6; D is unresolved. The V gene lost 4 bases and the J gene lost 3 bases, with 17 bases spanning the gap. CDR3 length equals 17 residues. The germline V gene encodes CDR1 SGHRS and CDR2 YFSETQ. CDR3 coding DNA: TGCGCCAGCAGCCGGGGTGGGTCTAGCAACTATAATTCACCCCTCCACTTT. This codes for CASSRGGSSNYNSPLHF.

The count of this clonotype is one. The J gene is TRBJ1-3, the V gene TRBV12-3 or TRBV12-4; perhaps TRBD1 as D (5 bases). Trimming stripped 3 bases from V and 3 bases from J, with 15 bases between. This CDR3 comprises 16 residues. The DNA for the CDR3 is TGTGCCAGCAGTTTCGGCAGGGTATTCTTTGGAAACACCATATATTTT. It codes for CASSFGRVFFGNTIYF.

The chain carries TRBV20-1 and TRBJ2-7; D assignment may be TRBD1 or TRBD2 (5 bases each). Germline CDR1 is DFQATT and CDR2 is SNEGSKA (reference sequence). The length of the CDR3 is 13 residues. The V end was cut by 5 bases, the J end by 3 bases, with 14 bases between. The CDR3 DNA reads TGCAGTGCTCTAAGAACAGGAGGCTACGAGCAGTACTTC. This encodes CSALRTGGYEQYF.

This clonotype has just a few counts. The chain links TRBV9 to TRBJ1-2; D remains ambiguous. This CDR3 is built from 15 residues. V was clipped by 2 bases and J by 4 bases, with 15 bases between them. Per germline, CDR1 SGDLS and CDR2 YYNGEE. Here the CDR3 reads CASSVGPAIGYGYTF. CDR3 DNA sequence: TGTGCCAGCAGCGTTGGACCGGCAATCGGCTATGGCTACACCTTC.

J is TRBJ2-2 and V is TRBV12-3 or TRBV12-4, with a possible D match to TRBD1 (5 bases). CDR3 length equals 14 residues. V gave up 3 bases and J gave up 6 bases, with 11 bases separating them. The CDR3 sequence is CASSFGAVAGELFF. CDR3 DNA: TGTGCCAGCAGTTTTGGGGCGGTGGCCGGGGAGCTGTTTTTT.

This sequence joins TRBV18 and TRBJ1-1; possibly TRBD1 for D (5 bases). V lost 0 bases to trimming and J lost 1 base, with 9 bases between them. The CDR3 length is 15 residues. Germline-derived CDR1 and CDR2 are KGHSH and LQKENI. CDR3 nucleotides: TGTGCCAGCTCACCACCTGGGGCTGGGAACACTGAAGCTTTCTTT. The encoded protein is CASSPPGAGNTEAFF.

The V call is TRBV12-3 or TRBV12-4, the J call TRBJ2-5, with TRBD2 matching over 8 bases. Unmatched junction bases numbered 11, after V lost 3 bases and J lost 5 bases. The CDR3 covers 16 residues. The CDR3 bases are TGTGCCAGCAGTTTTGACCGGGGGGGCAAGTTGGAGACCCAGTACTTC. Protein sequence: CASSFDRGGKLETQYF.

The sample holds a few counts of this clonotype. The chain couples TRBV7-9 to TRBJ1-4, with 9 bases aligning to TRBD1. The germline gives CDR1 SEHNR, CDR2 FQNEAQ (reference sequence). This CDR3 spans 15 amino acids. The V gene end was trimmed by 5 bases and the J gene end by 7 bases; junction bases not matched to a gene: 8. CDR3 coding DNA: TGTGCCAGCAGCCCCCTGGGACAGGGTTTTGAAAAACTGTTTTTT. Protein product: CASSPLGQGFEKLFF.

In this sample, this clonotype turned up a few times. The V and J genes are TRBV19 and TRBJ2-1, with a possible D match to TRBD1 (6 bases). Germline-derived CDR1 and CDR2 are LNHDA and SQIVND (reference sequence). There are 15 residues in the CDR3. Between the trimmed V and J ends, which lost 8 bases and 1 base, there was a span of 15 bases. CDR3 in amino acids: CASRLQGSSYNEQFF. CDR3 nucleotide sequence: TGTGCCAGTCGACTGCAGGGGTCTTCCTACAATGAGCAGTTCTTC.

This clonotype showed up just a few times. The chain links TRBV20-1 to TRBJ2-2; D is perhaps TRBD1 (6 bases). The germline CDR1 and CDR2 sequences are DFQATT and SNEGSKA (reference sequence). There are 15 residues in the CDR3. Trimming left V 5 bases short and J 6 bases short, with 19 bases between. The CDR3 region is CSAAMTRQAPGELFF. The DNA for the CDR3 is TGCAGTGCTGCAATGACTCGACAGGCCCCCGGGGAGCTGTTTTTT.

This clonotype was seen a few times. The gene calls are TRBV29-1 and TRBJ1-2; tentatively, D is TRBD1 (5 bases). V lost 6 bases and J 3 bases, leaving 8 bases between the germline ends. The CDR3 is 11 residues long. The germline gives CDR1 SQVTM, CDR2 ANQGSEA. The CDR3 bases are TGCAGCGTAAGGGGCGACTATGGCTACACCTTC. Amino acid sequence: CSVRGDYGYTF.

The chain couples TRBV12-3 or TRBV12-4 to TRBJ1-2, with 8 bases identical to TRBD1. J lost 5 bases, V lost 3 bases, and 8 bases had no gene match. The CDR3 is 15 residues long. The DNA of the CDR3 is TGTGCCAGCAGTTTGGGTACAGGGGGGATATATGGCTACACCTTC. Amino acid sequence: CASSLGTGGIYGYTF.

The genes are TRBV20-1 and TRBJ2-6; D might be TRBD2 (6 bases). Germline values: CDR1 DFQATT, CDR2 SNEGSKA (reference sequence). Trimming stripped 0 bases from V and 0 bases from J, with 15 bases between. This CDR3 contains 18 residues. The CDR3 protein is CSARDPGSGGSGANVLTF. CDR3 bases: TGCAGTGCTAGAGATCCCGGGTCCGGGGGCTCTGGGGCCAACGTCCTGACTTTC.

V and J are TRBV5-5 and TRBJ1-2; 10 nucleotides match TRBD1. V lost 2 bases, J lost 8 bases, and 9 bases stayed unmatched. Germline assignment: CDR1 SGHKS and CDR2 YYEKEE (reference sequence). This CDR3 comprises 15 residues. This chain's CDR3 is CASSFPDRGLKGYTF. In DNA form, the CDR3 reads TGTGCCAGCAGCTTCCCGGACAGGGGGTTAAAAGGCTACACCTTC.

The rearrangement joins TRBV20-1 to TRBJ2-3; D remains unclear. The CDR3 is 15 residues long. Trimming removed 4 bases at V and 1 base at J, with 15 bases between. CDR1 and CDR2 (germline): DFQATT, SNEGSKA (reference sequence). The DNA of the CDR3 is TGCAGTGCTACCAAAAGAGGAAGGGGCACAGATACGCAGTATTTT. Translating gives CSATKRGRGTDTQYF.

This clonotype was seen a few times. The chain joins TRBV27 to TRBJ2-2; D could derive from TRBD1 or TRBD2 (5 bases each). There are 15 residues in the CDR3. With 3 bases removed from V and 3 bases from J, the gap between germline ends came to 11 bases. The germline V gene encodes CDR1 MNHEY and CDR2 SMNVEV (reference sequence). CDR3 residues: CASSLGESDTGELFF. For the CDR3, the DNA is TGTGCCAGCAGTTTGGGGGAGTCCGACACCGGGGAGCTGTTTTTT.

This clonotype was seen only a few times. The V gene is TRBV18, the J gene TRBJ1-1, with 9 positions matching TRBD1. Germline CDR1 reads KGHSH; CDR2 reads LQKENI. CDR3 length: 15 residues. V dropped 2 bases and J dropped 0; count of bases not matched to a gene: 1. The CDR3 here is CASSPGTGMNTEAFF. CDR3 nucleotide sequence: TGTGCCAGCTCACCAGGGACAGGGATGAACACTGAAGCTTTCTTT.

The chain recombines TRBV10-3 with TRBJ1-5; D is undetermined. Germline CDR1 ENHRY, CDR2 SYGVKD. The CDR3 spans 12 residues. V was trimmed by 8 bases and J by 6 bases, leaving 11 bases between them. The CDR3 is CAIGEVGQPQHF. The CDR3 bases are TGTGCCATCGGGGAGGTGGGTCAGCCCCAGCATTTT.

V usage is TRBV2 and J usage is TRBJ1-1; maybe TRBD1 (5 bases). The CDR3 covers 13 residues. V was shortened by 4 bases and J by 4 bases, with 10 bases between the two germline ends. Germline V gives CDR1 SNHLY, CDR2 FYNNEI. CDR3 sequence: CASSAGEGTEAFF. The CDR3 DNA reads TGTGCCAGCAGTGCGGGGGAGGGCACTGAAGCTTTCTTT.